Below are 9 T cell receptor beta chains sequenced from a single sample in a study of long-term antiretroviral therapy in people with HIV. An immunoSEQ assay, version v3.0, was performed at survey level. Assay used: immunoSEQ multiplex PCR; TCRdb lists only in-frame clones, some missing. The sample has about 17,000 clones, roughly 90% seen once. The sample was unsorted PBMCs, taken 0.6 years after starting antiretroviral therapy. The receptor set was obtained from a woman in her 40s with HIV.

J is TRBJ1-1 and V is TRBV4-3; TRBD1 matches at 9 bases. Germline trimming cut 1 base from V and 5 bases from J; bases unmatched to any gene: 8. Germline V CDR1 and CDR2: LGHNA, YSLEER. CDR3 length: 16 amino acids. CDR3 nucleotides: TGCGCCAGCAGCCAAGCGCCACAGGGGGCGCAGACTGAAGCTTTCTTT. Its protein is CASSQAPQGAQTEAFF.

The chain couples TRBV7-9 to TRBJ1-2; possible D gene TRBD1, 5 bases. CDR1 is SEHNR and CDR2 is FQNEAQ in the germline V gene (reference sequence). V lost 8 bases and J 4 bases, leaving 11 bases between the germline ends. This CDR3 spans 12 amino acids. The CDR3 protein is CASADIVYGYTF. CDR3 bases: TGTGCCAGCGCGGACATTGTCTATGGCTACACCTTC.

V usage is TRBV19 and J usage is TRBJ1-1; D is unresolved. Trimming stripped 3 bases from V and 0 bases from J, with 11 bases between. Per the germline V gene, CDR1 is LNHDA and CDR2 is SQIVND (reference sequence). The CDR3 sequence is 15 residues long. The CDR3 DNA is TGTGCCAGTAGTATGGAAGAGGGCTTGAACACTGAAGCTTTCTTT. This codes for CASSMEEGLNTEAFF.

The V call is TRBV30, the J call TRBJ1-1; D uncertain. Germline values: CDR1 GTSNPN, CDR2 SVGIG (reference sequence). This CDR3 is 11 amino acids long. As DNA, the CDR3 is TGTGGCCTTACAGCGAACACTGAAGCTTTCTTT. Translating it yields CGLTANTEAFF.

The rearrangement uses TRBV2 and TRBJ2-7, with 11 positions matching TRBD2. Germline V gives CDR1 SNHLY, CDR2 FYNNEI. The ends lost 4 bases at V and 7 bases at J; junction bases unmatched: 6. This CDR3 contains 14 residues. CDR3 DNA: TGTGCCAGCAGTGGAGGTAGCGGGGGGGGTGAGCAGTACTTC. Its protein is CASSGGSGGGEQYF.

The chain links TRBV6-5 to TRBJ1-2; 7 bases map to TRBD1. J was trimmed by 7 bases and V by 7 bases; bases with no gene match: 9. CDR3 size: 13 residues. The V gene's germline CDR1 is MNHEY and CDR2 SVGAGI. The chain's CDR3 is CASKIQGSGGYTF. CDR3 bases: TGTGCCAGCAAAATACAGGGGTCAGGTGGCTACACCTTC.

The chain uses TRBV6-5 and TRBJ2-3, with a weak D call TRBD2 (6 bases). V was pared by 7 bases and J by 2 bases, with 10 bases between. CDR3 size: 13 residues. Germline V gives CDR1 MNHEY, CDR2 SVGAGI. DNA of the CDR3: TGTGCCAGCAATCGGGGGTCCACAGATACGCAGTATTTT. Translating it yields CASNRGSTDTQYF.

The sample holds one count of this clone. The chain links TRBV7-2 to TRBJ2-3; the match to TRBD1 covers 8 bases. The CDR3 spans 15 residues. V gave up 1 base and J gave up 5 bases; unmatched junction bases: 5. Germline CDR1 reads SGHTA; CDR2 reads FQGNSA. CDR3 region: CASSLGSGGVDTQYF. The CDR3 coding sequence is TGTGCCAGCAGCTTAGGATCAGGGGGCGTAGATACGCAGTATTTT.

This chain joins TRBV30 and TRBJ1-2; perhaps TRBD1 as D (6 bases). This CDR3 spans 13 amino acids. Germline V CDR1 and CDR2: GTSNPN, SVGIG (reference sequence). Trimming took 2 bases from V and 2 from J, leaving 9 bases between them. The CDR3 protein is CAWSTGQNYGYTF. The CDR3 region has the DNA TGTGCCTGGAGTACAGGGCAAAACTATGGCTACACCTTC.